One and the same sample provided the 18 T cell receptor beta chains below, sequenced in a study of neurological immune-mediated disorders. TCRdb re-analysed the 5' RACE reads in MiXCR, keeping a single row per CDR3 protein. This table holds 85,000 to 90,000 distinct CDR3 sequences, 3.5% found once. Sample: PBMCs. Receptors were obtained from a woman in her fifties or sixties with multiple sclerosis.

Ten or more counts support this clonotype. J is TRBJ1-1 and V is TRBV7-2; possibly TRBD1 for D (5 bases). V was shortened by 1 base and J by 1 base, with 10 bases between the two germline ends. Germline lookup yields CDR1 SGHTA and CDR2 FQGNSA. This CDR3 is built from 15 residues. This chain's CDR3 is CASSLGGRKNTEAFF. The CDR3 DNA follows: TGTGCCAGCAGCTTAGGGGGACGGAAGAACACTGAAGCTTTCTTT.

At least ten counts were recorded for this clonotype. The chain joins TRBV5-1 to TRBJ2-7; 9 bases line up with TRBD2. The J segment lost 2 bases and the V segment lost 7 bases, leaving 16 bases of the junction unmatched. Germline V gene lookup returns CDR1 SGHRS and CDR2 YFSETQ. The CDR3 sequence is 17 residues long. The CDR3 DNA follows: TGCGCCAGCGGCAAAAGTGCAAGCGGGGGGTCCGCCTACGAGCAGTACTTC. Amino acid sequence: CASGKSASGGSAYEQYF.

Ten or more counts support this clonotype. V usage is TRBV15 and J usage is TRBJ1-3; D is uncertain. The CDR3 loop spans 12 amino acids. CDR1 and CDR2 from the germline V gene are LNHNV and YYDKDF (reference sequence). V was pared by 0 bases and J by 5 bases, with 2 bases between. This chain's CDR3 is CATSRDRNTIYF. DNA of the CDR3: TGTGCCACCAGCAGAGATAGAAACACCATATATTTT.

The chain has TRBV18 and TRBJ1-2; TRBD1 might be the D (6 bases). This CDR3 has 16 residues. Between the trimmed V and J ends, which lost 3 bases and 4 bases, there was a span of 18 bases. The germline V gene has CDR1 KGHSH and CDR2 LQKENI. CDR3 DNA: TGTGCCAGCTCACCCGGGGGCGGCTCTGTTTCCTATGGCTACACCTTC. Translating gives CASSPGGGSVSYGYTF.

In this sample, this clonotype turned up many times. The rearrangement links TRBV5-1 to TRBJ2-1, with 7 nucleotides matching TRBD1. Germline CDR1 reads SGHRS; CDR2 reads YFSETQ. The CDR3 has 16 amino acids. Trimming removed 4 bases from V and 6 bases from J; junction bases left unmatched: 13. The CDR3 bases are TGCGCCAGCAGCACCGACAGGGTCATTTTGGGCAATGAGCAGTTCTTC. Protein product: CASSTDRVILGNEQFF.

This clonotype was seen many times. This chain uses TRBV20-1 with TRBJ1-2, with a possible D match to TRBD1 (6 bases). Germline CDR1 reads DFQATT; CDR2 reads SNEGSKA (reference sequence). The length of the CDR3 is 16 residues. Trimming took 3 bases from V and 4 from J, leaving 21 bases between them. CDR3 residues: CSASPSQGLWFYGYTF. CDR3 DNA: TGCAGTGCTAGCCCGTCCCAGGGGCTATGGTTCTATGGCTACACCTTC.

Many counts were recorded for this clonotype. The chain couples TRBV7-2 to TRBJ2-5; no clear D gene. Germline CDR1 reads SGHTA; CDR2 reads FQGNSA. The CDR3 extends over 11 amino acids. Trimming pared 1 base from V and 8 bases from J, leaving 5 bases between. In DNA form, the CDR3 reads TGTGCCAGCAGCTTAGGGCAAACCCAGTACTTC. Translation: CASSLGQTQYF.

In its sample, this clonotype was seen many times. The gene calls are TRBV25-1 and TRBJ2-2; possibly TRBD1 for D (6 bases). The CDR3 contains 14 residues. Deletions cut 4 bases from V and 6 bases from J, with 12 bases between. In germline, CDR1 is MGHDK, CDR2 SYGVNS. CDR3 sequence: CASSVQGAAGELFF. The DNA of the CDR3 is TGTGCCAGCAGTGTACAGGGAGCGGCCGGGGAGCTGTTTTTT.

This clonotype was picked up many times. This sequence joins TRBV3-1 and TRBJ1-6; 9 bases agree with TRBD1. The CDR3 consists of 15 residues. In germline, CDR1 is LGHDT, CDR2 YNNKEL (reference sequence). With 3 bases clipped from V and 11 bases from J, the junction kept 8 bases outside the gene matches. The CDR3 DNA reads as TGTGCCAGCAGCCACCGACAGGGGGATGGCGCACCCCTCCACTTT. It translates to CASSHRQGDGAPLHF.

This clonotype has a count of ten or more. The rearrangement links TRBV7-6 to TRBJ2-7; TRBD1 agrees at 8 bases. CDR1 is SGHVS and CDR2 is FNYEAQ in the germline V gene. The V gene end was trimmed by 6 bases and the J gene end by 3 bases; junction bases not matched to a gene: 7. This CDR3 is built from 14 residues. CDR3 amino acids: CASRAGTGGYEQYF. CDR3 DNA: TGTGCCAGCAGGGCCGGGACAGGAGGCTACGAGCAGTACTTC.

This clonotype occurred many times. The chain has TRBV4-1 and TRBJ2-7; unclear D gene. The CDR3 spans 14 residues. The ends were cut back, 3 bases at V and 1 base at J, with 10 bases in the middle. Germline V gene data show CDR1 as MGHRA and CDR2 as YSYEKL. CDR3 region: CASSQPTRSYEQYF. CDR3 in DNA: TGCGCCAGCAGCCAGCCCACACGATCCTACGAGCAGTACTTC.

This clonotype has a count of ten or more. The V gene is TRBV3-1, the J gene TRBJ1-2; maybe TRBD1 (5 bases). V lost 3 bases, J lost 7 bases, and 18 bases lay in between. CDR3 size: 15 residues. The germline V gene has CDR1 LGHDT and CDR2 YNNKEL (reference sequence). This CDR3 is CASSQQDWKGTGYTF. CDR3 sequence (DNA): TGTGCCAGCAGCCAGCAGGACTGGAAAGGGACTGGCTACACCTTC.

This clonotype was observed many times. The chain employs TRBV28 and TRBJ2-7; no firm D call. V dropped 5 bases and J dropped 2 bases, with 16 bases sitting between them. This CDR3 contains 15 residues. Looked up from germline, CDR1 is MDHEN and CDR2 is SYDVKM. CDR3: CASSLTQGSAYEQYF. The DNA of the CDR3 is TGTGCCAGCAGTCTCACGCAAGGATCAGCCTACGAGCAGTACTTC. Complete variable domain (other parts from reference TRBV28 and TRBJ2-7): DVKVTQSSRYLVKRTGEKVFLECVQDMDHENMFWYRQDPGLGLRLIYFSYDVKMKEKGDIPEGYSVSREKKERFSLILESASTNQTSMYLCASSLTQGSAYEQYFGPGTRLTVT.

The sample holds many counts of this clonotype. The chain joins TRBV12-3 or TRBV12-4 to TRBJ2-1, with 10 nucleotides matching TRBD1. Trimming took 6 bases from V and 5 from J; bases not matched to a gene: 13. The CDR3 spans 17 residues. This CDR3 is CASSIDRGHRLDNEQFF. CDR3 sequence (DNA): TGTGCCAGCAGCATAGACAGGGGGCATAGGTTAGACAATGAGCAGTTCTTC.

This clonotype was seen more than once but under ten times. The chain combines TRBV18 with TRBJ1-5; 9 bases map to TRBD1. Germline trimming cut 5 bases from V and 7 bases from J; bases unmatched to any gene: 9. CDR1 and CDR2 (germline): KGHSH, LQKENI. This CDR3 has 15 amino acids. The CDR3 nucleotides are TGTGCCAGCTCATCCGGACAGGGGATTGTCCAGCCCCAGCATTTT. It is translated as CASSSGQGIVQPQHF.

This clonotype was seen repeatedly, ten times or more. The J gene is TRBJ2-3, the V gene TRBV5-1; possibly TRBD1 or TRBD2 for D (5 bases each). Germline CDR1 and CDR2: SGHRS and YFSETQ. V was trimmed by 4 bases and J by 3 bases, leaving 12 bases between them. The CDR3 has 14 amino acids. CDR3 DNA sequence: TGCGCCAGCAGCCTAGGGGACGCGACAGATACGCAGTATTTT. Its translation: CASSLGDATDTQYF.

This clonotype was detected ten times or more. The CDR3 is CASSTPSTDTQYF. As DNA, the CDR3 is TGTGCCAGCAGCACACCTAGCACAGATACGCAGTATTTT. The rearrangement links TRBV7-2 to TRBJ2-3, with D unresolved. CDR1 SGHTA and CDR2 FQGNSA come from the germline V gene. Trimming took 5 bases from V and 0 from J, leaving 6 bases between them. The CDR3 has 13 amino acids.

This clonotype was seen ten or more times. The chain combines TRBV28 with TRBJ1-2; D gene unclear. With 5 bases removed from V and 0 bases from J, the gap between germline ends came to 4 bases. CDR1 MDHEN and CDR2 SYDVKM come from the germline V gene. CDR3 length equals 12 residues. The CDR3 reads CASSPANYGYTF. CDR3 DNA sequence: TGTGCCAGCAGTCCAGCTAACTATGGCTACACCTTC.